Here is one TCR beta chain with its context. Its antigen remains unknown. Regarding time point: newly diagnosed GD, antithyroid drugs for less than 3 months. Extracted PBMC RNA gave rise to the TCR library. Trimming left V 3 bases short and J 5 bases short, with 13 bases between. Germline loops: CDR1 LGHDT, CDR2 YNNKEL (reference sequence). The CDR3 contains 14 residues. Assembly of TCR beta libraries relied on iRepertoire HTBI primers together with Arm-PCR of CDR3 regions. As processed by the authors: 62 TRBV and approximately 13 TRBJ segments were identified across samples. TCRdb recomputed calls from the multiplex PCR reads with MiXCR, one row per CDR3 protein. None of the V and J calls come from the authors' own analysis; TCRdb made them. This sample has around 500,000 distinct CDR3 sequences, with roughly 15% found just once. The record originates from a study of regulatory T cells in long-lasting Graves disease.

Study outcomes and limitations: Patients with persistent disease showed a bias toward TRBV28, TRBJ1-2 and TRBJ2-5.

The sample was also reused in another study, on T cells in Graves' hyperthyroidism and ophthalmopathy. That publication notes: Stability of Graves' hyperthyroidism was defined as absent ophthalmopathy progression within 18 months. With the HTBI primer set, the TCR CDR3 went through a first round of RT-PCR.

This chain connects TRBV3-1 to TRBJ1-2; possibly TRBD1 for D (5 bases). This TCR was recovered from a woman aged 35-65 years with Graves disease. Here the sequenced sample was peripheral blood mononuclear cells (PBMCs), taken at new diagnosis, from a patient treated with antithyroid drugs. The chain's CDR3 is CASSQGAGRYGYTF. As DNA, the CDR3 is TGTGCCAGCAGCCAGGGCGCAGGGCGGTATGGCTACACCTTC.